These 28 T cell receptor beta chains were sequenced from one sample in a study of T-cell reconstitution after alpha-beta-depleted transplantation in children. The TCRbeta library incorporated unique molecular identifiers. MiXCR, run by TCRdb on the PCR reads, gives a single entry per CDR3 protein. The table has around 960,000 distinct CDR3 sequences, 25% to 30% seen once. Here the sequenced sample was PBMCs, mostly from graft donor cells, taken 360 days after TCRalphabeta/CD19-depleted stem cell transplant. These TCRs come from a boy less than two years old who had a stem cell transplant for SCID, so the T cells may come from the graft donor.

V usage is TRBV27 and J usage is TRBJ2-1; tentatively, D is TRBD2 (5 bases). Germline-derived CDR1 and CDR2 are MNHEY and SMNVEV (reference sequence). This CDR3 has 15 residues. Between the trimmed V and J ends, which lost 6 bases and 4 bases, there was a span of 16 bases. The CDR3 is CASSPRSVPYNEQFF. As DNA, the CDR3 is TGTGCCAGCAGCCCACGTAGCGTCCCTTACAATGAGCAGTTCTTC.

This clonotype turned up a few times. V gene TRBV4-2 combines with J gene TRBJ1-2; 7 bases align to TRBD1. This CDR3 has 14 amino acids. Germline CDR1 LGHNA, CDR2 YNFKEQ. J gave up 4 bases and V 2 bases, and 4 bases lay outside the gene matches. The CDR3 sequence is CASSQNRGSYGYTF. Written as DNA, the CDR3 is TGTGCCAGCAGCCAAAACAGGGGTAGCTATGGCTACACCTTC.

This chain's CDR3 is CASSLEGSLSSYEQYF. The CDR3, as DNA: TGTGCCAGCAGCTTAGAGGGCTCTCTCAGCTCCTACGAGCAGTACTTC. The chain has TRBV7-2 and TRBJ2-7; D is unclear. Germline V gene lookup returns CDR1 SGHTA and CDR2 FQGNSA. The CDR3 has 16 residues. Trimming took off 1 base at V and 0 bases at J, with 13 bases between the two ends.

This chain joins TRBV20-1 and TRBJ1-1; tentatively, D is TRBD1 (6 bases). Germline V gene data show CDR1 as DFQATT and CDR2 as SNEGSKA (reference sequence). The V and J ends lost 0 bases and 1 base respectively, with 24 bases between them. The CDR3 is made up of 19 amino acids. The CDR3: CSARDDLGQGIYKNTEAFF. For the CDR3, the DNA is TGCAGTGCTAGAGATGATCTAGGGCAGGGGATTTACAAGAACACTGAAGCTTTCTTT.

CDR3 sequence reads: CASSWQTGGPNEQFF. The DNA for the CDR3 is TGTGCCAGCAGCTGGCAGACGGGGGGGCCCAATGAGCAGTTCTTC. V is TRBV5-5 and J is TRBJ2-1, with 8 bases aligning to TRBD2. CDR3 length: 15 residues. V trimming: 3 bases; J trimming: 6 bases; junction bases outside the gene matches: 8. Germline assignment: CDR1 SGHKS and CDR2 YYEKEE (reference sequence).

For the CDR3, the DNA is TGCAGCGTTGCGAGGGACACATCCTACGAGCAGTACTTC. Protein sequence: CSVARDTSYEQYF. The rearrangement uses TRBV29-1 and TRBJ2-7; TRBD1 is a possible D gene (6 bases). V lost 4 bases and J 1 base, leaving 11 bases between the germline ends. The CDR3 runs to 13 residues. Germline CDR1 SQVTM, CDR2 ANQGSEA.

The chain carries TRBV27 and TRBJ2-1; no definite D call. Germline V gives CDR1 MNHEY, CDR2 SMNVEV (reference sequence). This CDR3 has 17 amino acids. The ends were cut back, 0 bases at V and 2 bases at J, with 14 bases in the middle. CDR3 bases: TGTGCCAGCAGTTTATCACGCACGAGGTCCGCCTACAATGAGCAGTTCTTC. Translation gives CASSLSRTRSAYNEQFF.

This rearrangement joins TRBV6-2 or TRBV6-3 to TRBJ1-5; D call uncertain. The V gene's germline CDR1 is MNHEY and CDR2 SVGEGT. The CDR3 has 13 amino acids. Trimming removed 7 bases from V and 3 bases from J, with 10 bases in between. The DNA of the CDR3 is TGTGCCAGCAATCGGGTCATCAATCAGCCCCAGCATTTT. It translates to CASNRVINQPQHF.

The V and J genes are TRBV9 and TRBJ2-1, with 8 bases lining up with TRBD1. CDR1 and CDR2 (germline): SGDLS, YYNGEE. The CDR3 is made up of 15 amino acids. Germline trimming cut 3 bases from V and 2 bases from J; bases unmatched to any gene: 4. CDR3 in amino acids: CASSGGQGTYNEQFF. For the CDR3, the DNA is TGTGCCAGCAGCGGTGGACAGGGAACCTACAATGAGCAGTTCTTC.

The table lists this clonotype with a few counts. The chain uses TRBV9 and TRBJ2-5, with a weak D call TRBD2 (5 bases). CDR1 SGDLS and CDR2 YYNGEE come from the germline V gene. V dropped 3 bases and J dropped 5 bases, with 17 bases sitting between them. There are 15 residues in the CDR3. The CDR3, as DNA: TGTGCCAGCAGCGCCTTTCCGGGGTTTGGGGAGACCCAGTACTTC. Translating gives CASSAFPGFGETQYF.

The chain has TRBV4-2 and TRBJ2-5, with D unresolved. The CDR3 sequence is 14 residues long. Germline assignment: CDR1 LGHNA and CDR2 YNFKEQ. V lost 0 bases and J 1 base, leaving 6 bases between the germline ends. CDR3: CASSQDSAQETQYF. CDR3 DNA sequence: TGTGCCAGCAGCCAAGATTCAGCCCAAGAGACCCAGTACTTC.

This clonotype was counted once. The genes are TRBV12-5 and TRBJ2-3; 7 bases align to TRBD1. CDR1 LGHNT and CDR2 FRNRAP come from the germline V gene. V was pared by 1 base and J by 0 bases, with 13 bases of the junction left unmatched. The CDR3 contains 19 residues. CDR3 protein: CASGLAVTGTDLSTDTQYF. CDR3 nucleotide sequence: TGTGCTAGTGGTTTGGCCGTTACCGGGACAGATTTAAGCACAGATACGCAGTATTTT.

The chain has TRBV4-1 and TRBJ2-2, with 8 bases identical to TRBD1. Trimming took 8 bases from V and 2 from J; bases not matched to a gene: 10. CDR3 size: 16 residues. Germline assignment: CDR1 MGHRA and CDR2 YSYEKL. The CDR3 loop reads CASGVSGTGNTGELFF. CDR3 DNA: TGCGCCAGCGGGGTCTCCGGGACAGGCAACACCGGGGAGCTGTTTTTT.

V usage is TRBV6-2 or TRBV6-3 and J usage is TRBJ2-3; D is uncertain. Germline lookup yields CDR1 MNHEY and CDR2 SVGEGT. CDR3 length: 16 amino acids. V lost 2 bases and J lost 5, with 17 bases in between. The CDR3 is CASSYPPTHREDTQYF. CDR3 DNA: TGTGCCAGCAGTTACCCCCCGACTCACCGCGAAGATACGCAGTATTTT.

This chain links TRBV29-1 with TRBJ1-1; D ambiguous. Between the trimmed V and J ends, which lost 6 bases and 2 bases, there was a span of 16 bases. Germline V gives CDR1 SQVTM, CDR2 ANQGSEA. The CDR3 length is 14 residues. CDR3 sequence: CSVLGNSRNTEAFF. CDR3 DNA sequence: TGCAGCGTCCTTGGGAATTCGAGAAACACTGAAGCTTTCTTT.

This clonotype was seen many times. The rearrangement links TRBV12-3 or TRBV12-4 to TRBJ2-3; D could derive from TRBD1 or TRBD2 (6 bases each). The germline V and J ends were trimmed by 8 bases and 4 bases, with 22 bases remaining between them. The CDR3 loop spans 16 amino acids. DNA for the CDR3: TGTGCCAGCTCCAAAGACGGGGGCTTCTTGGCAGATACGCAGTATTTT. This codes for CASSKDGGFLADTQYF.

The chain recombines TRBV7-2 with TRBJ1-2; 7 positions match TRBD1. CDR1 SGHTA and CDR2 FQGNSA come from the germline V gene. V shed 3 bases, J shed 4 bases, and the junction held 5 bases outside the gene matches. This CDR3 is built from 14 residues. The CDR3 protein is CASSFDRDSYGYTF. In nucleotides, the CDR3 is TGTGCCAGCAGCTTCGACAGGGACAGCTATGGCTACACCTTC.

The sample holds a few counts of this clonotype. This chain uses TRBV12-3 or TRBV12-4 with TRBJ1-5; D not resolved. V dropped 3 bases and J dropped 5 bases, with 23 bases sitting between them. The CDR3 is 18 amino acids. CDR3 residues: CASSFHPWDPRLDQPQHF. In nucleotides, the CDR3 is TGTGCCAGCAGTTTCCACCCCTGGGATCCGAGATTAGATCAGCCCCAGCATTTT.

The chain is built from TRBV20-1 and TRBJ1-5; D may be TRBD1 (5 bases). Between the trimmed V and J ends, which lost 6 bases and 2 bases, there was a span of 14 bases. This CDR3 contains 14 residues. Germline loops: CDR1 DFQATT, CDR2 SNEGSKA (reference sequence). This CDR3 reads CSAARGLGNQPQHF. The DNA of the CDR3 is TGCAGTGCCGCTCGGGGGTTGGGCAATCAGCCCCAGCATTTT.

The chain links TRBV5-1 to TRBJ1-1, with D possibly TRBD1 on 6 matching bases. V was shortened by 0 bases and J by 1 base, with 13 bases between the two germline ends. The CDR3 is made up of 16 amino acids. Germline loops: CDR1 SGHRS, CDR2 YFSETQ. The CDR3 sequence is CASSLVSGVRNTEAFF. The CDR3 nucleotides are TGCGCCAGCAGCTTGGTGTCAGGGGTGAGGAACACTGAAGCTTTCTTT. Complete variable domain (other parts from reference TRBV5-1 and TRBJ1-1): KAGVTQTPRYLIKTRGQQVTLSCSPISGHRSVSWYQQTPGQGLQFLFEYFSETQRNKGNFPGRFSGRQFSNSRSEMNVSTLELGDSALYLCASSLVSGVRNTEAFFGQGTRLTVV.

J is TRBJ2-1 and V is TRBV18; tentative D call: TRBD1 (5 bases). This CDR3 spans 17 amino acids. V gave up 3 bases and J gave up 0 bases, with 15 bases separating them. Per the germline V gene, CDR1 is KGHSH and CDR2 is LQKENI. The chain's CDR3 is CASSPGPGIPSYNEQFF. Here the CDR3 DNA reads TGTGCCAGCTCACCGGGCCCAGGGATCCCCTCCTACAATGAGCAGTTCTTC.

The J gene is TRBJ2-1, the V gene TRBV20-1; TRBD2 agrees at 7 bases. V gave up 6 bases and J gave up 5 bases; unmatched junction bases: 7. Germline CDR1 and CDR2: DFQATT and SNEGSKA (reference sequence). The CDR3 loop spans 13 amino acids. The CDR3 bases are TGCAGTGCCCTGGGACTACCCAACAATGAGCAGTTCTTC. As protein: CSALGLPNNEQFF.

The rearrangement uses TRBV28 and TRBJ1-2; D is unclear. This CDR3 has 12 residues. Germline V CDR1 and CDR2: MDHEN, SYDVKM. The DNA of the CDR3 is TGTGCGGTGGGAGGCCGTACATATGGCTACACCTTC. Amino acid sequence: CAVGGRTYGYTF.

This clonotype has just one count. The V call is TRBV27, the J call TRBJ2-7; possible D gene TRBD1, 5 bases. This CDR3 region has 15 residues. Germline CDR1 MNHEY, CDR2 SMNVEV (reference sequence). Trimming took 0 bases from V and 2 from J, leaving 11 bases between them. CDR3 bases: TGTGCCAGCAGTTTATCGCCCTCAGGGCCCTACGAGCAGTACTTC. This sequence encodes CASSLSPSGPYEQYF.

This chain links TRBV6-1 with TRBJ2-5; 7 nucleotides align to TRBD1. Germline V gene sequence: CDR1 MNHNS, CDR2 SASEGT. The J segment lost 9 bases and the V segment lost 3 bases, leaving 7 bases of the junction unmatched. The CDR3 contains 13 residues. CDR3 DNA sequence: TGTGCCAGCAGTGAGACCGGGGACAGTCCCCAGTACTTC. Translating it yields CASSETGDSPQYF.

Concerning this clonotype: Compared with germline, one end of the junction differs, possibly owing to a read error. The chain carries TRBV7-2 and TRBJ1-4; tentatively, D is TRBD1 (5 bases). The CDR3 contains 16 residues. In germline, CDR1 is SGHTA, CDR2 FQGNSA. The CDR3 region is CASSLGPDRPKEKLFF. For the CDR3, the DNA is TGTGCCAGCAGCTTAGGCCCCGACAGACCTAAGGAAAAACTGTTTTTT.

The rearrangement links TRBV20-1 to TRBJ2-1; D perhaps matches TRBD2 (5 bases). Germline values: CDR1 DFQATT, CDR2 SNEGSKA (reference sequence). This CDR3 has 13 residues. V was pared by 6 bases and J by 0 bases, with 9 bases between. The CDR3 region has the DNA TGCAGTGCGCGGACTCCCTCCTACAATGAGCAGTTCTTC. As protein: CSARTPSYNEQFF.

In its sample, this clonotype was seen many times. The chain employs TRBV5-1 and TRBJ2-3; D is possibly TRBD1 (5 bases). The CDR3 runs to 14 residues. Trimming pared 2 bases from V and 11 bases from J, leaving 18 bases between. Germline V gene lookup returns CDR1 SGHRS and CDR2 YFSETQ. CDR3 nucleotide sequence: TGCGCCAGCAGCTTTTATGAGACAGCCCTTGGGCAGTATTTT. This encodes CASSFYETALGQYF.